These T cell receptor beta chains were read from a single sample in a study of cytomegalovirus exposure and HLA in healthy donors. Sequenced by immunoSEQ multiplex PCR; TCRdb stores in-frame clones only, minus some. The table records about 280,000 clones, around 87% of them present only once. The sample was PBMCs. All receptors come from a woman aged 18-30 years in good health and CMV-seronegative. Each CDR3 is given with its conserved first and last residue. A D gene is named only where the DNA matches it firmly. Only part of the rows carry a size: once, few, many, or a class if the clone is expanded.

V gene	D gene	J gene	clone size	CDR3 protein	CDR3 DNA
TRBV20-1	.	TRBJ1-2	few	CSARGGDGYTF	TGCAGTGCTCGGGGGGGCGATGGCTACACCTTC
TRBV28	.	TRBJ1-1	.	CASSSRGREAFF	TGTGCCAGCAGTTCCCGGGGTAGGGAAGCTTTCTTT
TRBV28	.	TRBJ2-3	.	CASSFSTGKSADTQYF	TGTGCCAGCAGTTTTTCCACCGGGAAATCGGCAGATACGCAGTATTTT
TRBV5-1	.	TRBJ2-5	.	CASSLGGVEETQYF	TGCGCCAGCAGCTTGGGGGGCGTTGAAGAGACCCAGTACTTC
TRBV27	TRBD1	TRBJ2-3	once	CASSSSGQEISTDTQYF	TGTGCCAGCAGTAGCTCGGGACAGGAGATTAGCACAGATACGCAGTATTTT
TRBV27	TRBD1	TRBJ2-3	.	CASSTGGRTDTQYF	TGTGCCAGCAGCACAGGGGGTCGGACAGATACGCAGTATTTT
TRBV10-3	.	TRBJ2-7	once	CAISETPGGGRQGGEQYF	TGTGCCATCAGTGAGACGCCTGGAGGAGGGAGACAGGGAGGTGAGCAGTACTTC
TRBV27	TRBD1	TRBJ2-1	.	CASKQGSSYNEQFF	TGTGCCAGCAAACAGGGGAGCTCCTACAATGAGCAGTTCTTC
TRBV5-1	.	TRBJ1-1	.	CASSLAGTGNTEAFF	TGCGCCAGCAGCTTGGCCGGTACAGGGAACACTGAAGCTTTCTTT
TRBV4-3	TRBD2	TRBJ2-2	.	CASSQEPSGSIAGELFF	TGCGCCAGCAGCCAAGAGCCTAGCGGGAGTATTGCCGGGGAGCTGTTTTTT
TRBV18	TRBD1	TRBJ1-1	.	CASFGQAGEWVNTEAFF	TGTGCCAGCTTTGGACAGGCCGGGGAGTGGGTGAACACTGAAGCTTTCTTT
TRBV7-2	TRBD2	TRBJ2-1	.	CASSSKLRGLATGNEQFF	TGTGCCAGCAGCTCCAAACTTAGAGGACTAGCGACCGGAAATGAGCAGTTCTTC
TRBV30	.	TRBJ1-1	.	CAWMLGRSGEAFF	TGTGCCTGGATGCTTGGGAGATCGGGTGAAGCTTTCTTT
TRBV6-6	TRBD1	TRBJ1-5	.	CASLGWLGGGQPQHF	TGTGCCAGCTTGGGGTGGTTAGGGGGCGGTCAGCCCCAGCATTTT
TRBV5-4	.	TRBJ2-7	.	CASSLGLTGASYEQYF	TGTGCCAGCAGCTTGGGTCTGACGGGAGCCTCCTACGAGCAGTACTTC
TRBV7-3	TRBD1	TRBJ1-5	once	CASSIYRGPGVQPQHF	TGTGCCAGCAGCATCTACAGGGGCCCGGGAGTTCAGCCCCAGCATTTT
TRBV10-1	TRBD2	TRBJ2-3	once	CASGGLAGILDTQYF	TGCGCCAGCGGAGGACTAGCGGGAATATTAGATACGCAGTATTTT
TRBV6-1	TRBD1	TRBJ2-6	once	CASSDTWTGGSGANVLTF	TGTGCCAGCAGTGACACCTGGACAGGGGGGTCCGGGGCCAACGTCCTGACTTTC
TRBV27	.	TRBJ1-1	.	CASRPGSPGTEAFF	TGTGCCAGCAGGCCCGGGAGCCCGGGCACTGAAGCTTTCTTT
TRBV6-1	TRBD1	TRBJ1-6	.	CASSGGQTLNSPLHF	TGTGCCAGCAGCGGGGGACAGACATTGAATTCACCCCTCCACTTT
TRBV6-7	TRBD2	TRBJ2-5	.	CASSYGLAGGQETQYF	TGTGCCAGCAGTTACGGATTAGCGGGAGGACAAGAGACCCAGTACTTC
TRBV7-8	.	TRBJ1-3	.	CASSLYSRHGANTIYF	TGTGCCAGCAGCTTATATAGCCGACATGGGGCAAACACCATATATTTT
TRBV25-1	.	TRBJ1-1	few	CASSNIRGRTEAFF	TGTGCCAGCAGTAATATCAGGGGTAGGACTGAAGCTTTCTTT
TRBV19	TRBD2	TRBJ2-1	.	CATASGVYNEQFF	TGTGCCACCGCAAGCGGGGTCTACAATGAGCAGTTCTTC